The 12 T cell receptor beta chains given below trace back to one sample, sequenced in a study of tumor and adjacent non-tumor tissue in lung cancer. Three rounds of nested PCR, following a modified ARM-PCR protocol, produced the TCRbeta library. TCRdb recomputed calls from the multiplex PCR reads with MiXCR, one row per CDR3 protein. The sample has tens of thousands of distinct CDR3 sequences; approximately 78% are singletons. No cell sorting was done before RNA was extracted from the tissue. Distant lung tissue was collected more than 3 cm away from the tumor edge. Sequencing was done on a sample of distant non-tumor lung tissue. Source of these receptors: a man in his 60s with non-small cell lung cancer.

Remarks on this clonotype: A read error may produce the germline difference seen at one junction end. The CDR3 bases are TGTGCCAGCATTGATCGTGGGACCAGCGCTGAAGCTCTCTTT. Translated: CASIDRGTSAEALF. V usage is TRBV6-1 and J usage is TRBJ1-1; D is perhaps TRBD1 (5 bases). The length of the CDR3 is 14 residues. Germline CDR1 MNHNS, CDR2 SASEGT.

With regard to this clonotype: An end of the junction does not agree with germline; a read error may underlie this. The gene calls are TRBV4-2 and TRBJ2-1, with 10 bases fitting TRBD2. CDR1 and CDR2 (germline): LGHNA, YNFKEQ. This CDR3 region has 19 residues. The CDR3 reads CAGSHELVLSGGVGYEQFF. The CDR3 region has the DNA TGTGCCGGCAGCCATGAACTAGTTTTAAGCGGGGGGGTAGGGTATGAGCAGTTCTTC.

The chain is built from TRBV29-1 and TRBJ1-5; 8 bases align to TRBD1. With 6 bases clipped from V and 7 bases from J, the junction kept 11 bases outside the gene matches. The CDR3 has 14 residues. Germline CDR1 SQVTM, CDR2 ANQGSEA. DNA for the CDR3: TGCAGCGTCGTGACAGGGGATGTGAGGCAGCCCCAGCATTTT. It codes for CSVVTGDVRQPQHF.

Worth noting for this clonotype: One end of the junction is discordant with germline, which a read error may explain. V gene TRBV11-2 combines with J gene TRBJ2-6, with D tentatively TRBD1 (6 bases). The CDR3 is 19 residues long. CDR1 and CDR2 from the germline V gene are SGHAT and FQNNGV. The CDR3, as DNA: TGTGACAGCATCTTAGTTCCAAAGGACAGTCCCTCTGGGGCCAACGTCCTGACTTTC. Its translation is CDSILVPKDSPSGANVLTF.

The table lists this clonotype with a few counts. Its ends do not fully match the called genes, so a read error is possible. This chain connects TRBV11-2 to TRBJ2-7; 9 bases line up with TRBD2. CDR3 length: 15 amino acids. Germline CDR1 and CDR2: SGHAT and FQNNGV. The CDR3 region is CASNLTTSGSYEQYF. Here the CDR3 DNA reads TGTGCCAGCAACTTAACGACTAGCGGATCTTACGAACAGTACTTC. Supplemented by reference TRBV11-2 and TRBJ2-7, the full variable domain reads EAGVAQSPRYKIIEKRQSVAFWCNPISGHATLYWYQQILGQGPKLLIQFQNNGVVDDSQLPKDRFSAERLKGVDSTLKIQPAKLEDSAVYLCASNLTTSGSYEQYFGPGTRLTVT.

Regarding this clonotype: One base away lies a much larger clone, so this may be a sequencing read error. The rearrangement joins TRBV6-1 to TRBJ1-6, with D possibly TRBD1 on 6 matching bases. Trimming took 6 bases from V and 12 from J, leaving 18 bases between them. The CDR3 loop spans 14 amino acids. The germline V gene encodes CDR1 MNHNS and CDR2 SASEGT. The CDR3 region has the DNA TGTGCCAGCAGGGATAGGGGACAAACCCAACCCCTCCACTTT. This codes for CASRDRGQTQPLHF.

The chain employs TRBV20-1 and TRBJ2-7; 13 bases map to TRBD2. The V segment lost 3 bases and the J segment 5 bases; nucleotides outside the gene matches: 7. The CDR3 consists of 15 residues. Per germline, CDR1 DFQATT and CDR2 SNEGSKA (reference sequence). CDR3 nucleotide sequence: TGCAGTGCTAGGGAACTAGCGGGAGGGAAACACGAGCAGTACTTC. It yields the protein CSARELAGGKHEQYF.

This clonotype was seen more than once but under ten times. The junction departs from germline at one end; a sequencing error may be responsible. The chain carries TRBV28 and TRBJ2-5; D is ambiguous. The CDR3 has 12 amino acids. Germline values: CDR1 MDHEN, CDR2 SYDVKM. This CDR3 is CACSRSQETQYF. The CDR3 DNA follows: TGTGCCTGCAGCCGGTCCCAGGAGACCCAGTACTTC. Based on the CDR3 plus reference TRBV28 and TRBJ2-5, the full variable domain is DVKVTQSSRYLVKRTGEKVFLECVQDMDHENMFWYRQDPGLGLRLIYFSYDVKMKEKGDIPEGYSVSREKKERFSLILESASTNQTSMYLCACSRSQETQYFGPGTRLLVL.

With respect to this clonotype: One junction end does not reproduce the germline sequence, and a read error may be involved. The CDR3 reads CASRSTDEETQYF. The CDR3, as DNA: TGTGCCAGCAGGTCTACAGATGAAGAGACCCAGTACTTT. This chain uses TRBV11-2 with TRBJ2-5; D is uncertain. The CDR3 is 13 amino acids. Germline V lookup: CDR1 SGHAT, CDR2 FQNNGV. Combining the CDR3 with reference TRBV11-2 and TRBJ2-5 gives the whole variable domain EAGVAQSPRYKIIEKRQSVAFWCNPISGHATLYWYQQILGQGPKLLIQFQNNGVVDDSQLPKDRFSAERLKGVDSTLKIQPAKLEDSAVYLCASRSTDEETQYFGPGTRLLVL.

A note on this clonotype: This CDR3 fails to terminate in the conserved phenylalanine or tryptophan, so it likely reflects a read error. The limits of the CDR3 on the DNA are not certain, so only TCRdb's listed CDR3 is given. V is TRBV6-5 and J is TRBJ2-6; the D call TRBD1 from the table was never checked on the DNA. Ends included, the CDR3 has 17 residues. Germline loops: CDR1 MNHEY, CDR2 SVGAGI. The CDR3 sequence is CESSFGTGGSGANVMTL.

As concerns this clonotype: This CDR3 fails to terminate in the conserved phenylalanine or tryptophan, so it likely reflects a read error. The chain links TRBV6-5 to TRBJ2-7; D tentatively reads TRBD1 or TRBD2 (5 bases each). V lost 11 bases, J lost 3 bases, and 23 bases lay in between. The CDR3 is made up of 15 amino acids. Germline CDR1 is MNHEY and CDR2 is SVGAGI. The CDR3 spells CACGNGGVTRYEQYY. The CDR3, as DNA: TGTGCCTGCGGCAATGGGGGAGTCACACGCTACGAGCAGTACTAC.

Remarks on this clonotype: It may be a read error: a sequence one base away is much more abundant. This chain uses TRBV12-5 with TRBJ2-7, with 12 bases aligning to TRBD2. The germline CDR1 and CDR2 sequences are LGHNT and FRNRAP. V was pared by 3 bases and J by 2 bases, with 5 bases of the junction left unmatched. The CDR3 is 16 amino acids. The CDR3 protein is CASGFALAGGPYEQYF. The CDR3, as DNA: TGTGCTAGTGGTTTTGCCCTAGCGGGAGGGCCCTACGAGCAGTACTTC.